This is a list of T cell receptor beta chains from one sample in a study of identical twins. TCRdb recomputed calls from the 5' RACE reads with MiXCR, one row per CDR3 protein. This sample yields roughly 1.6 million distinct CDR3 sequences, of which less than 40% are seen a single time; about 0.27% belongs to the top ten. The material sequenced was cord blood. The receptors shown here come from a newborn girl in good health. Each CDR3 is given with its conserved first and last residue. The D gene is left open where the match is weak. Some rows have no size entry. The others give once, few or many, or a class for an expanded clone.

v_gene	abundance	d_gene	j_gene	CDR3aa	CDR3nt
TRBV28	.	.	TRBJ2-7	CASRAVPGRYEQYF	TGTGCCAGCAGAGCCGTCCCAGGAAGGTACGAGCAGTACTTC
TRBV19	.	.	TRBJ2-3	CASSIYPGSSTDTQYF	TGTGCCAGTAGTATCTATCCCGGTTCTAGCACAGATACGCAGTATTTT
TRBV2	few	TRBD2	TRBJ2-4	CASSVQLASGQNIQYF	TGTGCCAGCAGTGTGCAATTGGCTAGCGGCCAAAACATTCAGTACTTC
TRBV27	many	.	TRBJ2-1	CASRTLYNEQFF	TGTGCCAGCCGGACACTTTACAATGAGCAGTTCTTC
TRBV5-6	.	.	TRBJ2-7	CASSDRDGTYNEQYF	TGTGCCAGCAGCGACCGGGACGGAACCTACAATGAGCAGTACTTC
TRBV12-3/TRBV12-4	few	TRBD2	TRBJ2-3	CASSLNSGGRTDTQYF	TGTGCCAGCAGTTTAAATAGCGGGGGCCGCACAGATACGCAGTATTTT
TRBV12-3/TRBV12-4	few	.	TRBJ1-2	CASRRGGGRYTF	TGTGCCAGCAGGAGGGGAGGGGGACGCTACACCTTC
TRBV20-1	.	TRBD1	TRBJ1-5	CSAFRGLSNQLQHF	TGCAGTGCTTTCAGGGGGCTTAGCAATCAGCTCCAGCATTTT
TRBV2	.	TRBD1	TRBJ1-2	CASSEQGARGGYTF	TGTGCCAGCAGTGAACAGGGGGCGAGAGGTGGCTACACCTTC
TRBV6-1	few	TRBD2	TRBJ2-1	CASRAREIGYNEQFF	TGTGCCAGCAGGGCGCGGGAGATCGGTTACAATGAGCAGTTCTTC
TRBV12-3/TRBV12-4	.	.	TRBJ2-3	CASRSYPVGDTEYF	TGTGCCAGCAGGTCCTACCCAGTTGGAGATACGGAGTATTTT
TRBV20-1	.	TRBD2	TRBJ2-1	CSAHRLAGRQRGGDVYEQFF	TGCAGTGCTCACCGACTAGCGGGAAGGCAGCGGGGGGGTGATGTATATGAGCAGTTCTTC
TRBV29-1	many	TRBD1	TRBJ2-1	CSVDGGQGRDNEQFF	TGCAGCGTTGATGGGGGACAGGGAAGGGATAATGAGCAGTTCTTC
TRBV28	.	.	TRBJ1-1	CASSLDREDYEAFF	TGTGCCAGCAGTCTCGACAGAGAGGATTATGAAGCTTTCTTT
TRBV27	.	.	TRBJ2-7	CASSGGITYEQYF	TGTGCCAGCAGCGGAGGGATTACCTACGAGCAGTACTTC
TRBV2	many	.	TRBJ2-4	CASSVESKNIQYF	TGTGCCAGCAGTGTCGAGTCCAAAAACATTCAGTACTTC
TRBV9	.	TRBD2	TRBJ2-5	CASSPVGSGGTEQYF	TGTGCCAGCAGCCCCGTAGGTAGCGGGGGAACTGAGCAGTACTTC
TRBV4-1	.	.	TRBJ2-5	CASSQEKRQDYNEQYF	TGCGCCAGCAGCCAAGAGAAGCGGCAAGACTACAATGAGCAGTACTTC
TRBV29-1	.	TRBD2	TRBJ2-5	CSVVYGTSGVRETQYF	TGCAGCGTTGTGTACGGGACTAGCGGGGTCAGGGAGACCCAGTACTTC
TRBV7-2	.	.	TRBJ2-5	CASTFSGMGTQYF	TGTGCCAGCACATTTAGCGGTATGGGGACCCAGTACTTC
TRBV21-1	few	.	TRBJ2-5	CASTFPGQLQETQYF	TGTGCCAGCACCTTCCCGGGACAGTTACAAGAGACCCAGTACTTC
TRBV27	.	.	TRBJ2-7	CASSQTLHEQYF	TGTGCCAGCAGTCAAACTCTGCACGAGCAGTACTTC
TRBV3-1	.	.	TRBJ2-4	CASSQVVTGRRERYF	TGTGCCAGCAGCCAAGTCGTGACAGGGCGTCGGGAGCGGTACTTC
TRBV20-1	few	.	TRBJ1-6	CSAPSGGRDSPLHF	TGCAGTGCTCCGAGTGGGGGCAGGGACTCACCCCTCCACTTT
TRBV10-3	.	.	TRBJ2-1	CATSAVSYNEQFF	TGTGCCACCTCAGCGGTTTCCTACAATGAGCAGTTCTTC
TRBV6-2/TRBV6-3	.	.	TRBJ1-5	CASSYNGLGNQPQHF	TGTGCCAGCAGTTACAATGGACTGGGAAATCAGCCCCAGCATTTT
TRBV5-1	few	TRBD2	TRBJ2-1	CASSYTSGAVNEQFF	TGCGCCAGCAGCTACACTAGCGGGGCCGTCAATGAGCAGTTCTTC
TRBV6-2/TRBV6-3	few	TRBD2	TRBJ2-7	CASSTWLAGGNYEQYF	TGTGCCAGCAGTACATGGCTAGCGGGAGGGAACTACGAGCAGTACTTC
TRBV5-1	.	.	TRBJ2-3	CASSFTGTQTDTQYF	TGCGCCAGCAGCTTCACGGGGACTCAGACAGATACGCAGTATTTT
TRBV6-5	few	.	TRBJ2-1	CASSYGTGTEQFF	TGTGCCAGCAGTTACGGCACAGGGACTGAGCAGTTCTTC
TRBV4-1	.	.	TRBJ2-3	CASSQQGPQDTQYF	TGCGCCAGCAGCCAACAAGGCCCCCAAGATACGCAGTATTTT
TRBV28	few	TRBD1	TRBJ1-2	CASSLWGQPRILDGYTF	TGTGCCAGCAGTTTATGGGGACAGCCTAGGATCCTTGATGGCTACACCTTC
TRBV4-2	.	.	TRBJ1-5	CASSGGESQPQHF	TGTGCCAGCAGTGGAGGGGAAAGTCAGCCCCAGCATTTT
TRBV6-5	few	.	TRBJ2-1	CASSHGGGNEQFF	TGTGCCAGCAGTCACGGGGGCGGGAATGAGCAGTTCTTC
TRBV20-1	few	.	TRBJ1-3	CSARGQGNTIYF	TGCAGTGCTAGAGGGCAAGGAAACACCATATATTTT
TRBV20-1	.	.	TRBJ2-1	CSARHFSPGPYNEQFF	TGCAGTGCTAGACACTTTTCGCCGGGGCCCTACAATGAGCAGTTCTTC
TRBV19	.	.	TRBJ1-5	CASSIFGPVQPQHF	TGTGCCAGTAGTATCTTTGGGCCCGTTCAGCCCCAGCATTTT
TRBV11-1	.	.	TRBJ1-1	CASSTGTDTEAFF	TGTGCCAGCAGCACCGGGACCGACACTGAAGCTTTCTTT
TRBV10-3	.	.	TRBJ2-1	CAISEDSNSYNEQFF	TGTGCCATCAGTGAGGACAGTAACTCCTACAATGAGCAGTTCTTC
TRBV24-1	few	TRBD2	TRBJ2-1	CATSDQRLAGVYNEQFF	TGTGCCACCAGTGACCAACGACTAGCGGGAGTCTACAATGAGCAGTTCTTC
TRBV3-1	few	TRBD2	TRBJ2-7	CASSQDRTSSYEQYF	TGTGCCAGCAGCCAAGATCGGACTAGCTCCTACGAGCAGTACTTC
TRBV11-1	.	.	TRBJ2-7	CASSFRDSGGLSSYEQYF	TGTGCCAGCAGCTTTCGGGATAGCGGAGGCCTGAGCTCCTACGAGCAGTACTTC
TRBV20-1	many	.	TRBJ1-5	CSAREGGNQPQHF	TGCAGTGCTCGCGAGGGGGGCAATCAGCCCCAGCATTTT
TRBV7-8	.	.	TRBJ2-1	CASSFSTSLSEEQFF	TGTGCCAGCAGCTTCTCTACTAGCCTTTCGGAGGAGCAGTTCTTC
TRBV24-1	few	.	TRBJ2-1	CATRDVYNEQFF	TGTGCCACCCGGGACGTATACAATGAGCAGTTCTTC
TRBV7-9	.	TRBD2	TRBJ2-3	CASQPLKRESTDTQYF	TGTGCCAGCCAACCACTGAAGCGGGAGAGTACAGATACGCAGTATTTT
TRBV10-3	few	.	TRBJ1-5	CAISEAERQPQHF	TGTGCCATCAGTGAAGCTGAGAGGCAGCCCCAGCATTTT
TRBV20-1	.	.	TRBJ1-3	CSARDGGSSGNTIYF	TGCAGTGCTAGAGACGGGGGCAGCTCTGGAAACACCATATATTTT
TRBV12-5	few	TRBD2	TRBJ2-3	CASGLPQLAGVWTDTQYF	TGTGCTAGTGGTTTGCCCCAACTAGCGGGAGTATGGACAGATACGCAGTATTTT
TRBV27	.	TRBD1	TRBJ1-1	CASGLGQATTEAFF	TGTGCCAGCGGACTCGGACAGGCCACCACTGAAGCTTTCTTT
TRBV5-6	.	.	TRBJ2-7	CASSPWPPNYEQYF	TGTGCCAGCAGCCCGTGGCCCCCAAACTACGAGCAGTACTTC
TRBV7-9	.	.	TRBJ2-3	CASSLDQGISTDTQYF	TGTGCCAGCAGCTTAGACCAGGGCATTAGCACAGATACGCAGTATTTT
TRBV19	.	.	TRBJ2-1	CASKVRLDNEQFF	TGTGCCAGTAAGGTCCGCTTGGACAATGAGCAGTTCTTC
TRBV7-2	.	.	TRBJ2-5	CASSLAPLSPQETQYF	TGTGCCAGCAGCTTAGCGCCCCTAAGTCCCCAAGAGACCCAGTACTTC